The T cell receptor beta chain described here comes from a study of blood T cell repertoires in COVID-19 (dated by TCRdb to the early 2020s). Background on the whole study: Samples covering the acute and convalescent phases of COVID-19 were provided by collaborators in the United States, Italy and Spain. Where available, HLA class I and class II types were taken from metadata supplied by the sample provider and were not determined by assay-based typing. The dataset comprised deeply sampled blood TCRbeta repertoires from subjects exposed to, actively infected with, or recovered from COVID-19. The samples were drawn from the first 160 participants of the ongoing ImmuneRACE study and from 1,254 subjects provided by 6 global collaborators. Nearly every sample came with metadata listing a de-identified subject ID, COVID-19 status, age in years and sex. The prospective study material was composed of cDNA or gDNA derived from T cells, B-cell-depleted T cells, or PBMCs. The repertoires were made available in a free public database intended to serve as a resource for research on the immune response to SARS-CoV-2. General conclusions and limits of the study: How much clinical and demographic metadata was included differed by source and by participant, and the metadata was provided uncurated.

Enrolling through a virtual design, the prospective study's participants ranged in age from roughly 18 to 95 years and lived across roughly 23 United States geographic areas. To assign participants to cohorts, the prospective study relied on clinical history that participants themselves reported in a screening survey and a study questionnaire. For ImmuneRACE Cohort 3, a participant was defined as recovered based on two consecutive negative NP/OP PCR tests, clearance by a healthcare professional, or resolution of symptoms. Mobile phlebotomists in the prospective study collected whole blood, serum and a nasopharyngeal or oropharyngeal swab from every participant. Prospective study participants could optionally give additional blood draws and questionnaires over an approximately two-month period. Before DNA extraction, prospective study blood samples were shipped either frozen or at room temperature.

A remark on this clone: Its antigen specificity is not known. Base qualities are not provided; no much larger clone lies one nucleotide away.

V loses 6 bases at its end and J loses 3 bases; junction bases beyond the gene matches: 12. The CDR1 and CDR2 encoded by the germline V gene are MDHEN and SYDVKM. The CDR3 measures 16 amino acids from cysteine to phenylalanine. The kept DNA is CDR3 alone, 48 bases in frame from the first base. TCRbeta CDR3 regions were amplified from genomic DNA using the immunoSEQ Assay, a bias-controlled multiplex PCR. Regarding the original processing steps: The number of nucleated cells in each sample was estimated by amplification of reference gene primers within the assay. To quantify the absolute abundance of each unique TCRbeta CDR3 rearrangement, sequence reads were collapsed and filtered. For each sample, productive Simpson clonality was calculated by taking the square root of Simpson's diversity index across productive rearrangements. Held by TCRdb, this immuneACCESS table contains in-frame sequences only and omits some clones. Under half of the omission traces to an unresolved V gene where checked; the cause of the rest is unknown. From that table come the V and J calls and clone size; the DNA was used to work out D and trimming. The sample table records approximately 230,000 clones; 85% to 90% of these occur just once. Clones ranked in the top ten supply less than 20% of the sample.

This sequence originates from a man between 18 and 35 years old who had recovered from COVID-19. The chain is encoded by TRBV28 joined to TRBJ1-2; 8 central bases correspond to TRBD1. Sequenced sample: PBMCs or T cells enriched from blood (not recorded which). The sequenced DNA: TGTGCCAGCAGCCCCGTCCGGGACAGGCCAGACTATGGCTACACCTTC. Translation gives CASSPVRDRPDYGYTF.